A selection of T cell receptor beta chains follows, all from one sample in a study of blood T cells in healthy people across ages. TCRdb ran MiXCR on the 5' RACE reads and lists one entry per CDR3 protein. The table has around 1,000,000 distinct CDR3 sequences, roughly a quarter seen once. Separately, the same data were catalogued under a study of T cells of mothers and their children.

The sample consisted of blood. These receptors all come from a girl aged 2 to 9 in good health. Each CDR3 is given with its conserved first and last residue. A D gene is named only where the DNA matches it firmly. Size values are once, few and many counts, or a class for expanded clones, and some rows have none.

d_call	clone_size	v_call	j_call	cdr3_nt	cdr3_aa
NA	few	TRBV7-2	TRBJ2-1	TGTGCCAGCAGCCCGGCGGGTGGTGACAATGAGCAGTTCTTC	CASSPAGGDNEQFF
NA	NA	TRBV6-2/TRBV6-3	TRBJ2-7	TGTGCCAGCAGTTACGGTCCCGTAACCTACGAGCAGTACTTC	CASSYGPVTYEQYF
NA	few	TRBV6-2/TRBV6-3	TRBJ1-2	TGTGCCAGCAGGGACAGCAATGGCTACACCTTC	CASRDSNGYTF
TRBD2	NA	TRBV27	TRBJ2-1	TGTGCCAGCAGTCCGACTAGCGGGGGGGCCTGGGATGAGCAGTTCTTC	CASSPTSGGAWDEQFF
TRBD1	many	TRBV7-9	TRBJ2-1	TGTGCCAGCAGCCTCGGGACAGGGGTCTACAATGAGCAGTTCTTC	CASSLGTGVYNEQFF
NA	NA	TRBV3-1	TRBJ2-3	TGTGCCAGCAGCCTACAATCGGGGGGCACAGATACGCAGTATTTT	CASSLQSGGTDTQYF
TRBD1	NA	TRBV12-3/TRBV12-4	TRBJ1-5	TGTGCCAGCAGTCGACAGGGGTTCGGCCCCAATCAGCCCCAGCATTTT	CASSRQGFGPNQPQHF
TRBD1	NA	TRBV29-1	TRBJ2-2	TGCAGCGTCGGGGGACAGGTAACAAATTATCGCCCGGACACCGGGGAGCTGTTTTTT	CSVGGQVTNYRPDTGELFF
NA	NA	TRBV2	TRBJ2-7	TGTGCCAGCAGGCGTTTCTCCTACGAGCAGTACTTC	CASRRFSYEQYF
NA	NA	TRBV6-6	TRBJ2-5	TGTGCCAGCAGTTTTCCAAATGGAGAGACCCAGTACTTC	CASSFPNGETQYF
NA	few	TRBV27	TRBJ2-5	TGTGCCAGCAGTCTCAGGGTTGGTGGAGTGGGGTTCCAAGAGACCCAGTACTTC	CASSLRVGGVGFQETQYF
NA	many	TRBV29-1	TRBJ2-3	TGCAGCGTTGTGGGGGCAGATACGCAGTATTTT	CSVVGADTQYF
TRBD2	NA	TRBV5-1	TRBJ2-1	TGCGCCAGCAGCTTGGCGGCGGCGGGAGGAGGTGAGCAGTTCTTC	CASSLAAAGGGEQFF
NA	NA	TRBV14	TRBJ1-6	TGTGCCAGCAGCCAAGTTGCTGTCTCAGATTCACCCCTCCACTTT	CASSQVAVSDSPLHF
NA	few	TRBV7-9	TRBJ2-5	TGTGCCAGCAGCTCCAGATCAGGGGAGACCCAGTACTTC	CASSSRSGETQYF
TRBD2	many	TRBV7-2	TRBJ2-3	TGTGCCAGCAGCTTAGCTAGCGGGAGCACAGATACGCAGTATTTT	CASSLASGSTDTQYF
TRBD2	NA	TRBV29-1	TRBJ2-1	TGCAGCGTTGCGGTCGCGGGGGGGCCGAATGAGCAGTTCTTC	CSVAVAGGPNEQFF